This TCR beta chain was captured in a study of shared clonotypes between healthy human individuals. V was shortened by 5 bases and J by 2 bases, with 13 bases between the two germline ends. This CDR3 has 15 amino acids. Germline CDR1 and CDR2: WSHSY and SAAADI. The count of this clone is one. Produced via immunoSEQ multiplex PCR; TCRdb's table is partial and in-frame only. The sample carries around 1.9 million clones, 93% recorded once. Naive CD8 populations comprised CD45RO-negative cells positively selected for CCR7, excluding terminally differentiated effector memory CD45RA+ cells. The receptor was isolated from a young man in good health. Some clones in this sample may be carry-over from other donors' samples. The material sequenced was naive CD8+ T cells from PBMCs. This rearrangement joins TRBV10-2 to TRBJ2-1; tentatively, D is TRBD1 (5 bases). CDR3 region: CASSQGGAAYNEQFF. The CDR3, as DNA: TGCGCCAGCAGTCAGGGTGGGGCTGCCTACAATGAGCAGTTCTTC.